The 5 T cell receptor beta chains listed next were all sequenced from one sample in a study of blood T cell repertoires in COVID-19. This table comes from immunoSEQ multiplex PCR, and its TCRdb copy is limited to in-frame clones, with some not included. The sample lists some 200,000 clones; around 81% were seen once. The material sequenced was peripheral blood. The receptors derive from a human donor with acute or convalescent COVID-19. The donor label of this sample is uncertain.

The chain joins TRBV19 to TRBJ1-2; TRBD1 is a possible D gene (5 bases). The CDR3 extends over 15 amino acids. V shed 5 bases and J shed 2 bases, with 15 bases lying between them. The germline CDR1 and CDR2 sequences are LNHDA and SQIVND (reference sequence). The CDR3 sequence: CASSSQGRENYGYTF. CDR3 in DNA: TGTGCCAGTAGTTCGCAGGGCAGGGAAAACTATGGCTACACCTTC.

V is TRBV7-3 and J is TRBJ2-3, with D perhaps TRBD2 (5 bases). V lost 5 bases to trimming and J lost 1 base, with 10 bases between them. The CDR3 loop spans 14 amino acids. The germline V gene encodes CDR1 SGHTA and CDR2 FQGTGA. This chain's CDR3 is CASSALRGTDTQYF. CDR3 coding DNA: TGTGCCAGCAGCGCCCTGCGGGGCACAGATACGCAGTATTTT.

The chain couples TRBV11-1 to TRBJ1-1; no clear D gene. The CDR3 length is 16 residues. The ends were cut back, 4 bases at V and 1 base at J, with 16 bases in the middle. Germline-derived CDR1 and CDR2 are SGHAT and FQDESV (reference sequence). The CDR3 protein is CASSSLYGVENTEAFF. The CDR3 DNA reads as TGTGCCAGCAGCTCCCTTTACGGGGTGGAGAACACTGAAGCTTTCTTT.

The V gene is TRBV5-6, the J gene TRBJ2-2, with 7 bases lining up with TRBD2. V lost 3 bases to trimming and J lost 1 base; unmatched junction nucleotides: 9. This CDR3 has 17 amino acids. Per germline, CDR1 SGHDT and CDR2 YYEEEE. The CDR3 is CASSYLREWLNTGELFF. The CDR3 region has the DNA TGTGCCAGCAGCTATCTGCGGGAGTGGTTGAACACCGGGGAGCTGTTTTTT.

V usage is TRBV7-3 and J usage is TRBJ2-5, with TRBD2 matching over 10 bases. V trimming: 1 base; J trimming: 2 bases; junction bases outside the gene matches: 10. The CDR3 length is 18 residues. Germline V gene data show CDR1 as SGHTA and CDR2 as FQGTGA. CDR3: CASSLRGLAGEIQETQYF. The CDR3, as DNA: TGTGCCAGCAGCTTAAGGGGTCTAGCGGGGGAGATACAAGAGACCCAGTACTTC.